A single sample gave rise to the 31 T cell receptor beta chains below, sequenced in a study of vaccination and CD4 T cells after COVID-19. Sequencing of cultured CD4+ T cell DNA used the Oncomine TCR Beta short-read assay. Each CDR3 protein gets one entry after TCRdb re-called the PCR reads with MiXCR. Of around 2,400 distinct CDR3 sequences listed, 28% are singletons. Treatment of the sample: roughly 11-day PBMC culture with coronavirus spike peptide pools or control peptides (ViraFEST assay). No antigen has been assigned to these receptors. Sequencing used CD4+ T cells from blood, cultured in vitro, obtained after SARS-CoV-2 vaccination. The origin of the receptors is a human donor who had recovered from COVID-19.

In its sample, this clonotype is medium-sized. For the CDR3, the DNA is TGTGCCAGCAGCAATGAGAGCTCCTATAATTCACCCCTCCACTTT. Protein product: CASSNESSYNSPLHF. The chain uses TRBV21-1 and TRBJ1-6. TRBV21-1 is a pseudogene segment. CDR3 length: 15 residues.

The J gene is TRBJ2-7, the V gene TRBV7-8; TRBD1 matches 9 bases. The J segment lost 3 bases and the V segment lost 4 bases, leaving 7 bases of the junction unmatched. CDR1 and CDR2 from the germline V gene are SGHVS and FQNEAQ. The CDR3 has 15 amino acids. The CDR3 nucleotides read TGTGCCAGCAGCTCGAGGACAGGGGCCGGCTACGAGCAGTACTTC. Amino acids: CASSSRTGAGYEQYF.

The V call is TRBV19, the J call TRBJ2-5, with TRBD1 matching 7 bases. CDR1 and CDR2 (germline): LNHDA, SQIVND (reference sequence). This CDR3 region has 17 residues. V trimming: 3 bases; J trimming: 5 bases; junction bases outside the gene matches: 15. The CDR3: CASSIYRGSGVGETQYF. As DNA, the CDR3 is TGTGCCAGTAGTATTTACAGGGGAAGTGGTGTAGGGGAGACCCAGTACTTC.

The rearrangement links TRBV25-1 to TRBJ1-2, with a possible D match to TRBD1 (5 bases). The germline gives CDR1 MGHDK, CDR2 SYGVNS. The CDR3 is 13 amino acids. V lost 4 bases and J lost 7, with 13 bases in between. CDR3 DNA sequence: TGTGCCAGCAGTGGCCTAGTCGGGGGTGGCTACACCTTC. The encoded protein is CASSGLVGGGYTF.

This clonotype turned up a few times. The chain combines TRBV7-2 with TRBJ1-5; D not certain. V gave up 3 bases and J gave up 7 bases, with 19 bases separating them. The CDR3 totals 16 residues. Germline V CDR1 and CDR2: SGHTA, FQGNSA. In DNA, the CDR3 is TGTGCCAGCAGCTTCGCGGGGATCGGCGTGGGACAGCCCCAGCATTTT. Its protein product is CASSFAGIGVGQPQHF.

The chain is built from TRBV15 and TRBJ2-2, with D perhaps TRBD1 or TRBD2 (5 bases each). V shed 4 bases and J shed 8 bases, with 17 bases lying between them. From germline, CDR1 is LNHNV and CDR2 YYDKDF (reference sequence). The CDR3 runs to 15 residues. CDR3 sequence reads: CATSIRDLASGELFF. The CDR3, as DNA: TGTGCCACCAGCATTCGGGACCTAGCCTCAGGGGAGCTGTTTTTT.

This clonotype showed up just a few times. The V gene is TRBV20-1, the J gene TRBJ2-7; 7 bases are shared with TRBD2. Per germline, CDR1 DFQATT and CDR2 SNEGSKA (reference sequence). The V gene end was trimmed by 6 bases and the J gene end by 3 bases; junction bases not matched to a gene: 5. The CDR3 sequence is 12 residues long. The CDR3 protein is CSARPGGYEQYF. Here the CDR3 DNA reads TGCAGTGCCAGGCCGGGGGGCTACGAGCAGTACTTC.

This clonotype is termed medium-sized (0.01 to 0.1%). The chain has TRBV6-4 and TRBJ2-3; no reliable D call. The CDR3 runs to 13 residues. CDR1 is MRHNA, CDR2 SNTAGT, per germline. V gave up 10 bases and J gave up 3 bases, with 14 bases separating them. CDR3 nucleotide sequence: TGTGCCACCTCACCTGGCGGTACAGATACGCAGTATTTT. It translates to CATSPGGTDTQYF.

The V call is TRBV7-3, the J call TRBJ2-1; TRBD2 matches at 8 bases. The CDR3 has 15 residues. J lost 3 bases, V lost 5 bases, and 6 bases had no gene match. In germline, CDR1 is SGHTA, CDR2 FQGTGA. CDR3 DNA: TGTGCCAGCAGCCCGGCCGGGGGGGACTACAATGAGCAGTTCTTC. It yields the protein CASSPAGGDYNEQFF.

This clonotype was found a few times. In nucleotides, the CDR3 is TGTGCCAGCAGCTATAGGGACAATGAGCAGTTCTTC. The encoded protein is CASSYRDNEQFF. The genes are TRBV11-2 and TRBJ2-1; D gene uncertain. Looked up from germline, CDR1 is SGHAT and CDR2 is FQNNGV. Trimming cost V 4 bases and J 5 bases, with 6 bases left between them. The length of the CDR3 is 12 residues.

CDR3 in DNA: TGCGCCAGCAGCCCGGGAGCGTATAGCAATCAGCCCCAGCATTTT. Its translation is CASSPGAYSNQPQHF. The chain carries TRBV4-3 and TRBJ1-5; D call uncertain. There are 15 residues in the CDR3. CDR1 and CDR2 from the germline V gene are LGHNA and YSLEER. Trimming pared 4 bases from V and 0 bases from J, leaving 10 bases between.

The chain joins TRBV5-6 to TRBJ2-5; D possibly matches TRBD1 or TRBD2 (5 bases each). V lost 4 bases, J lost 7 bases, and 23 bases lay in between. Germline loops: CDR1 SGHDT, CDR2 YYEEEE. This CDR3 is 16 amino acids long. The CDR3 DNA follows: TGTGCCAGCAGCCCCACCCTTGCCAGGGCGGAGGCGACCCAGTACTTC. This translates into CASSPTLARAEATQYF.

This clonotype was picked up a small number of times. As DNA, the CDR3 is TGCAGTGCTAGAGCAGGGGACACTGAAGCTTTCTTT. As protein: CSARAGDTEAFF. The chain employs TRBV20-1 and TRBJ1-1; TRBD1 might be the D (6 bases). CDR3 size: 12 residues. Germline V gene data show CDR1 as DFQATT and CDR2 as SNEGSKA (reference sequence). V was pared by 1 base and J by 3 bases, with 6 bases between.

This sequence joins TRBV7-2 and TRBJ1-2, with 8 bases fitting TRBD1. Germline lookup yields CDR1 SGHTA and CDR2 FQGNSA. The CDR3 is 14 residues long. The junction had 5 bases not matched to a gene; V was cut back by 5 bases and J by 3 bases. CDR3 DNA: TGTGCCAGCAGCCTACTGACAGGGGACTATGGCTACACCTTC. It translates to CASSLLTGDYGYTF.

V gene TRBV20-1 combines with J gene TRBJ1-3; weak D call: TRBD1 (5 bases). This CDR3 has 13 residues. Trimming took 3 bases from V and 3 from J, leaving 9 bases between them. From germline, CDR1 is DFQATT and CDR2 SNEGSKA (reference sequence). CDR3 bases: TGCAGTGCTAGTCAGGGAAGTGGAAACACCATATATTTT. Protein sequence: CSASQGSGNTIYF.

By share, this clonotype counts as large. V usage is TRBV20-1 and J usage is TRBJ1-2; 8 nucleotides agree with TRBD1. V trimming: 1 base; J trimming: 6 bases; junction bases outside the gene matches: 7. In germline, CDR1 is DFQATT, CDR2 SNEGSKA (reference sequence). The CDR3 length is 14 residues. The CDR3 region has the DNA TGCAGTGCTAGAGTAATTTCAGGGGGCCATGGCTACACCTTC. Its protein is CSARVISGGHGYTF.

The rearrangement joins TRBV6-5 to TRBJ1-2; tentative D call: TRBD1 (6 bases). Germline V gene sequence: CDR1 MNHEY, CDR2 SVGAGI. The CDR3 contains 14 residues. V lost 0 bases and J lost 8, with 13 bases in between. The CDR3 sequence is CASSYSGGQNGYTF. The CDR3 DNA is TGTGCCAGCAGTTACTCGGGGGGGCAGAACGGCTACACCTTC.

By sample share, this clonotype is medium-sized (0.01 to 0.1%). The chain joins TRBV6-2 or TRBV6-3 to TRBJ1-2; the match to TRBD1 covers 7 bases. CDR1 is MNHEY, CDR2 SVGEGT, per germline. J was trimmed by 8 bases and V by 2 bases; bases with no gene match: 5. The CDR3 totals 13 residues. This chain's CDR3 is CASSYKGAGGYTF. CDR3 sequence (DNA): TGTGCCAGCAGTTACAAGGGGGCCGGCGGCTACACCTTC.

This chain connects TRBV4-2 to TRBJ1-1; D not resolved. Germline V gene sequence: CDR1 LGHNA, CDR2 YNFKEQ. The germline V and J ends were trimmed by 0 bases and 6 bases, with 11 bases remaining between them. The CDR3 contains 14 residues. In nucleotides, the CDR3 is TGTGCCAGCAGCCAAGACAGGCTGAGTCCTGAAGCTTTCTTT. Translated: CASSQDRLSPEAFF.

The rearrangement links TRBV24-1 to TRBJ2-1, with D perhaps assigned TRBD1 or TRBD2 (5 bases each). Trimming removed 5 bases from V and 0 bases from J, with 10 bases in between. The germline gives CDR1 KGHDR, CDR2 SFDVKD. The length of the CDR3 is 15 residues. The CDR3 reads CATSAGPSSYNEQFF. The CDR3 coding sequence is TGTGCCACCAGTGCGGGGCCAAGCTCCTACAATGAGCAGTTCTTC.

This clonotype occurred a few times. The chain is built from TRBV28 and TRBJ2-7; no definite D call. Germline V lookup: CDR1 MDHEN, CDR2 SYDVKM. V was cut by 3 bases and J by 3 bases, with 6 bases left in between. This CDR3 contains 12 residues. DNA of the CDR3: TGTGCCAGCAGTTTCTCGAGCTACGAGCAGTACTTC. Translation: CASSFSSYEQYF.

This clonotype is termed medium-sized. This sequence joins TRBV6-1 and TRBJ1-6; 7 bases align to TRBD1. J lost 10 bases, V lost 6 bases, and 3 bases had no gene match. In germline, CDR1 is MNHNS, CDR2 SASEGT. The CDR3 sequence is 12 residues long. DNA for the CDR3: TGTGCCAGCAGGGGACAGCAGTCACCCCTCCACTTT. Its translation is CASRGQQSPLHF.

This clonotype was seen more than once but under ten times. V usage is TRBV6-4 and J usage is TRBJ1-2, with unresolved D. Germline V gene sequence: CDR1 MRHNA, CDR2 SNTAGT. There are 11 residues in the CDR3. V shed 3 bases and J shed 1 base, with 0 bases lying between them. The CDR3 nucleotides are TGTGCCAGCAGTGATAACTATGGCTACACCTTC. Translated, it gives CASSDNYGYTF.

CDR3 sequence (DNA): TGTGCCAGCAGCCCCTCCTTTCGGGCAGGGATAGACGAGCAGTACTTC. It encodes CASSPSFRAGIDEQYF. This sequence joins TRBV7-9 and TRBJ2-7; TRBD1 is a possible D gene (5 bases). Germline-derived CDR1 and CDR2 are SEHNR and FQNEAQ (reference sequence). Trimming removed 5 bases at V and 5 bases at J, with 22 bases between. The CDR3 is 16 amino acids.

This clonotype appeared a few times. This rearrangement joins TRBV7-3 to TRBJ1-1, with D possibly matching TRBD1 (6 bases). The germline gives CDR1 SGHTA, CDR2 FQGTGA. This CDR3 spans 14 amino acids. Trimming left V 3 bases short and J 5 bases short, with 13 bases between. The DNA for the CDR3 is TGTGCCAGCAGCTTGACGACGGGGGCGACTGAAGCTTTCTTT. Its translation: CASSLTTGATEAFF.

This clonotype was counted only a few times. The chain recombines TRBV7-9 with TRBJ2-1, with D possibly being TRBD1 (5 bases). In germline, CDR1 is SEHNR, CDR2 FQNEAQ (reference sequence). V lost 6 bases, J lost 7 bases, and 22 bases lay in between. The CDR3 covers 16 residues. Here the CDR3 DNA reads TGTGCCAGCAGGAACCGCTCCGGTAGGGGTTGGAATGAGCAGTTCTTC. This codes for CASRNRSGRGWNEQFF.

This clonotype has just a few counts. This chain joins TRBV6-1 and TRBJ1-2, with D perhaps TRBD1 (6 bases). The germline gives CDR1 MNHNS, CDR2 SASEGT. V lost 5 bases and J 7 bases, leaving 20 bases between the germline ends. The CDR3 is 15 amino acids. The CDR3 loop is CASSPEGGVGRGYTF. The DNA of the CDR3 is TGTGCCAGCAGTCCCGAGGGGGGGGTAGGTCGTGGCTACACCTTC.

This clonotype is classed as medium-sized. This chain links TRBV20-1 with TRBJ2-7; 9 bases agree with TRBD1. V shed 7 bases, J shed 4 bases, and the junction held 14 bases outside the gene matches. This CDR3 has 15 residues. In germline, CDR1 is DFQATT, CDR2 SNEGSKA (reference sequence). The chain's CDR3 is CSVLNSDRGIYEQYF. The CDR3 DNA reads TGCAGTGTCTTGAATTCGGACAGGGGTATATACGAGCAGTACTTC.

V usage is TRBV7-9 and J usage is TRBJ2-6, with unresolved D. This CDR3 has 14 residues. Germline CDR1 and CDR2: SEHNR and FQNEAQ (reference sequence). Trimming removed 9 bases from V and 0 bases from J, with 9 bases in between. The CDR3 region has the DNA TGTGCCAGTAGGAAAGACTCTGGGGCCAACGTCCTGACTTTC. Translation: CASRKDSGANVLTF. The full variable domain, rest sourced from reference TRBV7-9 and TRBJ2-6, is DTGVSQNPRHKITKRGQNVTFRCDPISEHNRLYWYRQTLGQGPEFLTYFQNEAQLEKSRLLSDRFSAERPKGSFSTLEIQRTEQGDSAMYLCASRKDSGANVLTFGAGSRLTVL.

The chain couples TRBV7-9 to TRBJ2-3, with D unresolved. The length of the CDR3 is 13 residues. Per germline, CDR1 SEHNR and CDR2 FQNEAQ (reference sequence). Trimming took 6 bases from V and 2 from J, leaving 9 bases between them. CDR3 protein: CASRPRYTDTQYF. The CDR3 bases are TGTGCCAGCAGACCGAGGTACACAGATACGCAGTATTTT.

This clonotype was seen more than once but under ten times. The chain employs TRBV25-1 and TRBJ2-7; 7 positions match TRBD1. CDR1 MGHDK and CDR2 SYGVNS come from the germline V gene. CDR3 length equals 14 residues. The trim removed 6 bases at V and 3 bases at J, leaving 8 bases unmatched. In DNA form, the CDR3 reads TGTGCCAGCAGCCCCGAGACAGGGCTCTACGAGCAGTACTTC. It yields the protein CASSPETGLYEQYF.